Detailed here is one T cell receptor (beta chain). Trimming at V came to 3 bases and at J to 4 bases, leaving 9 bases not matched to a gene. The CDR3 has 17 residues. From germline, CDR1 is SGDLS and CDR2 YYNGEE. These data originate in a study of blood T cell repertoires in COVID-19. In the original processing: Amplifying reference gene primers gave estimates of nucleated cell counts. Here immunoSEQ multiplex PCR was the method, and the copy in TCRdb shows in-frame clones only, minus some. V and J calls and clone size are given by that table; D and trimming were obtained from the DNA. The sample lists 50,000 to 65,000 clones, roughly nine tenths occurring once.

The sequenced sample was peripheral blood. The V call is TRBV9, the J call TRBJ1-4; the match to TRBD1 covers 10 bases. This clonotype was obtained from a woman aged 55-70 years with active or convalescent COVID-19. This CDR3 is CASSGPGTGVFNEKLFF. The CDR3 DNA reads TGTGCCAGCAGCGGACCCGGGACAGGGGTTTTTAATGAAAAACTGTTTTTT. Variable domain in full (rest from reference TRBV9 and TRBJ1-4): DSGVTQTPKHLITATGQRVTLRCSPRSGDLSVYWYQQSLDQGLQFLIQYYNGEERAKGNILERFSAQQFPDLHSELNLSSLELGDSALYFCASSGPGTGVFNEKLFFGSGTQLSVL.